A single sample is the source of the 29 T cell receptor beta chains below, sequenced in a study of shared clonotypes between healthy human individuals. The repertoire was sequenced with immunoSEQ multiplex PCR; TCRdb's copy has only in-frame clones and lacks some. The sample consists of more than 1 million clones, about four fifths of them appearing once. The sequencing input was memory CD4+ T cells from PBMCs. Subset noted: CD45RA-negative fraction. These receptors were taken from a man aged 18-30 years in good health. Some clones in this sample may be carry-over from other donors' samples.

This clone was seen ten or more times. The J gene is TRBJ2-3, the V gene TRBV19; TRBD2 aligns across 10 bases. With 3 bases clipped from V and 5 bases from J, the junction kept 11 bases outside the gene matches. Germline loops: CDR1 LNHDA, CDR2 SQIVND (reference sequence). The CDR3 is made up of 17 amino acids. The CDR3, as DNA: TGTGCCAGTAGTATCTTTGGGCTAGCGGGAGCCAAAGATACGCAGTATTTT. Its translation: CASSIFGLAGAKDTQYF.

This chain connects TRBV5-6 to TRBJ2-6; D unresolved. The CDR3 is 15 residues long. Trimming pared 2 bases from V and 6 bases from J, leaving 12 bases between. Germline CDR1 and CDR2: SGHDT and YYEEEE. CDR3 DNA sequence: TGTGCCAGCAGCTTTTTAGGGCTCCAGGCCAACGTCCTGACTTTC. Amino acid sequence: CASSFLGLQANVLTF.

V gene TRBV5-1 combines with J gene TRBJ2-1, with D possibly called TRBD1 or TRBD2 (5 bases each). Germline V gene lookup returns CDR1 SGHRS and CDR2 YFSETQ. CDR3 length: 16 amino acids. Between the trimmed V and J ends, which lost 7 bases and 1 base, there was a span of 18 bases. The CDR3 nucleotides read TGCGCCAGCGCGTCCGGGACCCTGGGTTCCTACAATGAGCAGTTCTTC. Translated: CASASGTLGSYNEQFF. The full variable domain, its missing parts supplied by reference TRBV5-1 and TRBJ2-1, is KAGVTQTPRYLIKTRGQQVTLSCSPISGHRSVSWYQQTPGQGLQFLFEYFSETQRNKGNFPGRFSGRQFSNSRSEMNVSTLELGDSALYLCASASGTLGSYNEQFFGPGTRLTVL.

The CDR3 is CASRRESLSSYEQYF. The CDR3 DNA sequence: TGCGCCAGCAGGCGGGAAAGTCTTTCCTCCTACGAGCAGTACTTC. The chain links TRBV5-1 to TRBJ2-7; maybe TRBD2 (6 bases). Trimming left V 5 bases short and J 0 bases short, with 15 bases between. The germline V gene encodes CDR1 SGHRS and CDR2 YFSETQ. The CDR3 is 15 residues long.

The chain has TRBV7-9 and TRBJ2-2, with no clear D. Per germline, CDR1 SEHNR and CDR2 FQNEAQ (reference sequence). The germline V and J ends were trimmed by 8 bases and 1 base, with 8 bases remaining between them. CDR3 length: 13 residues. CDR3 amino acids: CASVAVNTGELFF. CDR3 bases: TGTGCCAGCGTCGCGGTGAACACCGGGGAGCTGTTTTTT.

The chain combines TRBV28 with TRBJ1-2; D not certain. Trimming left V 6 bases short and J 4 bases short, with 12 bases between. The CDR3 sequence is 13 residues long. The germline gives CDR1 MDHEN, CDR2 SYDVKM. CDR3 DNA sequence: TGTGCCAGCAGCATCCGCAACCCCTATGGCTACACCTTC. This encodes CASSIRNPYGYTF.

Concerning this clone itself: The same CDR3 can be traced to other DNA sequences in this sample. The chain carries TRBV20-1 and TRBJ1-2; D is ambiguous. CDR3 length: 11 residues. The V end lost 6 bases, the J end lost 4 bases, and 9 bases lay between the germline ends. Germline V gene sequence: CDR1 DFQATT, CDR2 SNEGSKA (reference sequence). The CDR3 sequence is CSAAEVYGYTF. The CDR3 DNA sequence: TGCAGTGCGGCGGAAGTCTATGGCTACACCTTC.

The chain joins TRBV6-1 to TRBJ1-4; D is possibly TRBD1 (6 bases). The V and J ends lost 6 bases and 2 bases respectively, with 13 bases between them. CDR1 is MNHNS and CDR2 is SASEGT in the germline V gene. This CDR3 has 15 amino acids. The DNA of the CDR3 is TGTGCCAGCAGCCAAGGGGGTATCACTAATGAAAAACTGTTTTTT. Encoded protein: CASSQGGITNEKLFF.

The chain is built from TRBV6-6 and TRBJ1-1; TRBD1 matches at 9 bases. Per germline, CDR1 MNHNY and CDR2 SVGAGI (reference sequence). The junction had 4 bases not matched to a gene; V was cut back by 1 base and J by 1 base. This CDR3 is built from 16 residues. The CDR3 reads CASSYLGQGKNTEAFF. The CDR3 DNA is TGTGCCAGCAGTTACTTGGGACAGGGCAAGAACACTGAAGCTTTCTTT.

V is TRBV28 and J is TRBJ1-5; 7 nucleotides match TRBD1. This CDR3 is built from 14 residues. Germline V gives CDR1 MDHEN, CDR2 SYDVKM. V trimming: 7 bases; J trimming: 2 bases; junction bases outside the gene matches: 5. The CDR3 DNA follows: TGTGCCAGCATAAAGGGACAGCGCAATCAGCCCCAGCATTTT. As protein: CASIKGQRNQPQHF.

This clone was recorded many times. In the same sample, other DNA sequences code for this CDR3. This chain uses TRBV2 with TRBJ2-7; D remains ambiguous. Germline V gives CDR1 SNHLY, CDR2 FYNNEI. The CDR3 covers 15 residues. Trimming removed 6 bases at V and 1 base at J, with 16 bases between. The CDR3: CASRVDGLGSYEQYF. The CDR3, as DNA: TGTGCCAGCAGGGTAGACGGGTTGGGGTCCTACGAGCAGTACTTC. The variable domain in full, with the rest retrieved from reference TRBV2 and TRBJ2-7, is EPEVTQTPSHQVTQMGQEVILRCVPISNHLYFYWYRQILGQKVEFLVSFYNNEISEKSEIFDDQFSVERPDGSNFTLKIRSTKLEDSAMYFCASRVDGLGSYEQYFGPGTRLTVT.

This clone was recorded a few times. The J gene is TRBJ1-1, the V gene TRBV7-6; no reliable D call. CDR1 is SGHVS and CDR2 is FNYEAQ in the germline V gene. The CDR3 has 14 amino acids. V lost 0 bases to trimming and J lost 7 bases, with 12 bases between them. CDR3 residues: CASSLAPGKGEAFF. DNA for the CDR3: TGTGCCAGCAGCTTAGCGCCGGGGAAGGGTGAAGCTTTCTTT.

In nucleotides, the CDR3 is TGTGCCAGTAAACTGCGGTCCTACTCCTACAATGAGCAGTTCTTC. Translating gives CASKLRSYSYNEQFF. This rearrangement joins TRBV7-2 to TRBJ2-1; D not certain. Per germline, CDR1 SGHTA and CDR2 FQGNSA. The CDR3 runs 15 residues. The ends were cut back, 9 bases at V and 0 bases at J, with 15 bases in the middle.

The chain links TRBV29-1 to TRBJ2-1, with TRBD2 identical over 8 bases. The trim removed 0 bases at V and 3 bases at J, leaving 1 base unmatched. Per germline, CDR1 SQVTM and CDR2 ANQGSEA. The CDR3 spans 14 residues. CDR3 DNA: TGCAGCGTTGAAGACACTAGCGGCTACAATGAGCAGTTCTTC. Encoded protein: CSVEDTSGYNEQFF.

The chain recombines TRBV15 with TRBJ2-7; 10 bases match TRBD2. CDR3 length: 16 amino acids. The junction had 5 bases not matched to a gene; V was cut back by 2 bases and J by 1 base. Germline CDR1 LNHNV, CDR2 YYDKDF (reference sequence). The CDR3 DNA is TGTGCCACCAGCAGACAAAAAGCGGGAGGGTCCTACGAGCAGTACTTC. This encodes CATSRQKAGGSYEQYF.

J is TRBJ2-7 and V is TRBV9; D could derive from TRBD1 or TRBD2 (5 bases each). Germline V gene data show CDR1 as SGDLS and CDR2 as YYNGEE. The CDR3 is 14 amino acids. The V and J ends lost 0 bases and 3 bases respectively, with 10 bases between them. The CDR3 nucleotides are TGTGCCAGCAGCGTAGCTACAGGAGGCTACGAGCAGTACTTC. It specifies CASSVATGGYEQYF. Supplemented by reference TRBV9 and TRBJ2-7, the full variable domain reads DSGVTQTPKHLITATGQRVTLRCSPRSGDLSVYWYQQSLDQGLQFLIQYYNGEERAKGNILERFSAQQFPDLHSELNLSSLELGDSALYFCASSVATGGYEQYFGPGTRLTVT.

This chain connects TRBV29-1 to TRBJ2-3; 13 positions agree with TRBD2. Germline V gives CDR1 SQVTM, CDR2 ANQGSEA. CDR3 length: 14 amino acids. V gave up 8 bases and J gave up 0 bases; unmatched junction bases: 2. The CDR3 region is CSTGLAGSTDTQYF. CDR3 nucleotide sequence: TGCAGCACGGGACTAGCGGGAAGCACAGATACGCAGTATTTT.

The V call is TRBV19, the J call TRBJ2-6, with D possibly matching TRBD2 (5 bases). Trimming took off 3 bases at V and 2 bases at J, with 11 bases between the two ends. Germline lookup yields CDR1 LNHDA and CDR2 SQIVND (reference sequence). The CDR3 has 16 amino acids. CDR3 nucleotide sequence: TGTGCCAGTAGTATCGTCGCCGGGACTGGGGCCAACGTCCTGACTTTC. It codes for CASSIVAGTGANVLTF.

The chain couples TRBV5-1 to TRBJ2-7; D perhaps matches TRBD1 (7 bases). The germline V and J ends were trimmed by 4 bases and 2 bases, with 16 bases remaining between them. Germline values: CDR1 SGHRS, CDR2 YFSETQ. This CDR3 region has 15 residues. CDR3 region: CASSPQGGSTYEQYF. The CDR3 DNA reads TGCGCCAGCAGCCCCCAGGGGGGATCTACCTACGAGCAGTACTTC. Supplemented by reference TRBV5-1 and TRBJ2-7, the full variable domain reads KAGVTQTPRYLIKTRGQQVTLSCSPISGHRSVSWYQQTPGQGLQFLFEYFSETQRNKGNFPGRFSGRQFSNSRSEMNVSTLELGDSALYLCASSPQGGSTYEQYFGPGTRLTVT.

The chain carries TRBV6-5 and TRBJ1-3; D remains ambiguous. The CDR3 has 16 amino acids. From germline, CDR1 is MNHEY and CDR2 SVGAGI. V lost 0 bases, J lost 0 bases, and 9 bases lay in between. The CDR3 region has the DNA TGTGCCAGCAGTTACTCTGCGGGAAACTCTGGAAACACCATATATTTT. It codes for CASSYSAGNSGNTIYF.

A note on this clone: Other nucleotide sequences from this sample produce the same CDR3. V usage is TRBV20-1 and J usage is TRBJ2-7; possibly TRBD1 for D (6 bases). The CDR3 consists of 11 residues. Trimming stripped 0 bases from V and 6 bases from J, with 6 bases between. The germline V gene encodes CDR1 DFQATT and CDR2 SNEGSKA (reference sequence). DNA for the CDR3: TGCAGTGCTAGAGACAGGGGCGAGCAGTACTTC. Protein product: CSARDRGEQYF.

This sequence joins TRBV10-3 and TRBJ1-1; TRBD1 is a possible D gene (6 bases). The germline gives CDR1 ENHRY, CDR2 SYGVKD. Between the trimmed V and J ends, which lost 2 bases and 3 bases, there was a span of 16 bases. CDR3 size: 16 residues. CDR3 DNA: TGTGCCATCAGTGAGAGGAAGGGGGGCGCGGACACTGAAGCTTTCTTT. This encodes CAISERKGGADTEAFF.

V is TRBV6-5 and J is TRBJ1-5; D is uncertain. Trimming left V 0 bases short and J 6 bases short, with 9 bases between. This CDR3 spans 14 amino acids. The germline CDR1 and CDR2 sequences are MNHEY and SVGAGI. In nucleotides, the CDR3 is TGTGCCAGCAGTTACTCGGGCTTTGGTCAGCCCCAGCATTTT. Protein: CASSYSGFGQPQHF.

The chain combines TRBV19 with TRBJ1-5; tentatively, D is TRBD1 (5 bases). From germline, CDR1 is LNHDA and CDR2 SQIVND (reference sequence). The CDR3 extends over 13 amino acids. Trimming pared 7 bases from V and 3 bases from J, leaving 10 bases between. This chain's CDR3 is CASTGHPNQPQHF. CDR3 in DNA: TGTGCCAGTACCGGACACCCCAATCAGCCCCAGCATTTT.

The chain combines TRBV27 with TRBJ2-7, with D possibly TRBD2 on 6 matching bases. Trimming cost V 0 bases and J 7 bases, with 13 bases left between them. This CDR3 contains 14 residues. CDR1 is MNHEY and CDR2 is SMNVEV in the germline V gene (reference sequence). This chain's CDR3 is CASSLSRNSGEQYF. For the CDR3, the DNA is TGTGCCAGCAGTTTATCCAGGAATAGCGGAGAGCAGTACTTC.

CDR3 amino acids: CASSLDTTGSNTGELFF. CDR3 nucleotide sequence: TGCGCCAGCAGCTTGGACACGACAGGGTCGAACACCGGGGAGCTGTTTTTT. V gene TRBV5-1 combines with J gene TRBJ2-2; 7 bases are shared with TRBD1. J gave up 0 bases and V 0 bases, and 5 bases lay outside the gene matches. Germline CDR1 and CDR2: SGHRS and YFSETQ. The CDR3 extends over 17 amino acids.

This clone was detected only a few times. The chain links TRBV5-1 to TRBJ2-7, with no clear D. Germline-derived CDR1 and CDR2 are SGHRS and YFSETQ. V dropped 5 bases and J dropped 0 bases, with 15 bases sitting between them. The CDR3 covers 15 residues. The CDR3 spells CASRFLQFSSYEQYF. As DNA, the CDR3 is TGCGCCAGCAGGTTTTTGCAGTTCAGCTCCTACGAGCAGTACTTC. Using reference TRBV5-1 and TRBJ2-7 for the parts outside the CDR3, the full variable domain is KAGVTQTPRYLIKTRGQQVTLSCSPISGHRSVSWYQQTPGQGLQFLFEYFSETQRNKGNFPGRFSGRQFSNSRSEMNVSTLELGDSALYLCASRFLQFSSYEQYFGPGTRLTVT.

On this clone itself: The sample carries other DNA sequences with the same CDR3. The genes are TRBV15 and TRBJ2-7, with D possibly TRBD1 on 6 matching bases. V was pared by 0 bases and J by 1 base, with 7 bases between. The CDR3 extends over 14 amino acids. The germline gives CDR1 LNHNV, CDR2 YYDKDF (reference sequence). DNA of the CDR3: TGTGCCACCAGCAGAGATAGGGGGTCCTACGAGCAGTACTTC. This encodes CATSRDRGSYEQYF.

This clone was found a few times. The CDR3, as DNA: TGTGCCTGGGGGATTCAGGGGAACTATGGCTACACCTTC. This sequence encodes CAWGIQGNYGYTF. The V and J genes are TRBV30 and TRBJ1-2; maybe TRBD1 (6 bases). The V end lost 5 bases, the J end lost 2 bases, and 12 bases lay between the germline ends. Germline V CDR1 and CDR2: GTSNPN, SVGIG (reference sequence). The CDR3 length is 13 residues.